This T cell receptor (beta chain) was captured in a study of T cell changes during pregnancy in multiple sclerosis. Germline trimming cut 4 bases from V and 5 bases from J; bases unmatched to any gene: 8. The CDR3 runs to 14 residues. Germline assignment: CDR1 SQVTM and CDR2 ANQGSEA. Libraries were prepared by immunoSEQ multiplex PCR; TCRdb keeps only in-frame clonotypes and omits some of them. The table records tens of thousands of clones, 90% to 95% of them present only once. This receptor was taken from a female donor with multiple sclerosis, enrolled in a pregnancy study. The rearrangement links TRBV29-1 to TRBJ2-5; TRBD1 matches at 9 bases. This specimen consisted of CD8+ T cells from peripheral blood mononuclear cells, obtained in the third trimester of pregnancy. The CDR3: CSVGDRGLRETQYF. CDR3 DNA: TGCAGCGTTGGTGACAGGGGGTTGAGGGAGACCCAGTACTTC. The complete variable domain, with remaining parts taken from reference TRBV29-1 and TRBJ2-5, reads SAVISQKPSRDICQRGTSLTIQCQVDSQVTMMFWYRQQPGQSLTLIATANQGSEATYESGFVIDKFPISRPNLTFSTLTVSNMSPEDSSIYLCSVGDRGLRETQYFGPGTRLLVL.